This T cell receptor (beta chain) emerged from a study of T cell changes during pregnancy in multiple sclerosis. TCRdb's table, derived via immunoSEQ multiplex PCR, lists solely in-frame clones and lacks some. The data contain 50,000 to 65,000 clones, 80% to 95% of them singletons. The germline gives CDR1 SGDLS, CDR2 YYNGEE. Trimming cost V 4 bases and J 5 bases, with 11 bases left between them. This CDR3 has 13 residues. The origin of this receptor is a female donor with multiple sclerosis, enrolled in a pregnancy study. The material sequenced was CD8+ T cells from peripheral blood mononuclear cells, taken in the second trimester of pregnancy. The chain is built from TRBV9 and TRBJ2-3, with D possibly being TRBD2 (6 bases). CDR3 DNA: TGTGCCAGCAGCCTTAGCGGAGGAGATACGCAGTATTTT. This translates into CASSLSGGDTQYF.